Shown below are 17 T cell receptor beta chains from a single sample sequenced in a study of cytomegalovirus exposure and HLA in healthy donors. Here immunoSEQ multiplex PCR was the method, and the copy in TCRdb shows in-frame clones only, minus some. This sample carries roughly 150,000 clones, about 85% of them seen once, and the ten largest clones take approximately 2%. Sequenced material: PBMCs. All receptors derive from a man in his thirties or forties in good health and CMV-seropositive.

The chain employs TRBV14 and TRBJ2-5, with TRBD2 identical over 8 bases. J lost 4 bases, V lost 4 bases, and 11 bases had no gene match. CDR1 and CDR2 from the germline V gene are SGHDN and FVKESK. This CDR3 has 16 amino acids. The CDR3 protein is CASSLLRRGARETQYF. CDR3 in DNA: TGTGCCAGCAGCCTCCTCAGGCGGGGGGCACGAGAGACCCAGTACTTC.

The V and J genes are TRBV6-6 and TRBJ2-2, with 7 bases matching TRBD1. The CDR3 is 15 amino acids. V gave up 6 bases and J gave up 2 bases; unmatched junction bases: 6. Germline CDR1 MNHNY, CDR2 SVGAGI (reference sequence). CDR3 in DNA: TGTGCCAGCAGCAGCGACAGGGTTAACACCGGGGAGCTGTTTTTT. Its protein product is CASSSDRVNTGELFF.

In this sample, this clone turned up once. The chain recombines TRBV4-2 with TRBJ1-5; 7 nucleotides line up with TRBD1. Germline V gene lookup returns CDR1 LGHNA and CDR2 YNFKEQ. The CDR3 extends over 15 amino acids. The J segment lost 1 base and the V segment lost 3 bases, leaving 3 bases of the junction unmatched. Here the CDR3 DNA reads TGTGCCAGCAGCCATGAGGGACAGAGCAATCAGCCCCAGCATTTT. As protein: CASSHEGQSNQPQHF.

The V call is TRBV9, the J call TRBJ1-2, with TRBD1 as a possible D gene (5 bases). The CDR3 runs to 13 residues. Trimming cost V 3 bases and J 13 bases, with 19 bases left between them. Germline V gene sequence: CDR1 SGDLS, CDR2 YYNGEE. The CDR3 DNA follows: TGTGCCAGCAGCGGCGGGACTGAGCCGCACGTCACCTTC. As protein: CASSGGTEPHVTF. Full variable domain (remainder filled in from reference TRBV9 and TRBJ1-2): DSGVTQTPKHLITATGQRVTLRCSPRSGDLSVYWYQQSLDQGLQFLIQYYNGEERAKGNILERFSAQQFPDLHSELNLSSLELGDSALYFCASSGGTEPHVTFGSGTRLTVV.

The chain carries TRBV12-5 and TRBJ2-7; 9 bases line up with TRBD1. The germline V gene encodes CDR1 LGHNT and CDR2 FRNRAP. The length of the CDR3 is 15 residues. V gave up 6 bases and J gave up 1 base; unmatched junction bases: 7. CDR3 protein: CASGFAGTGSYEQYF. In DNA, the CDR3 is TGTGCTAGTGGATTTGCCGGGACAGGGTCCTACGAGCAGTACTTC.

This sequence joins TRBV18 and TRBJ1-4; D is undetermined. The ends were cut back, 4 bases at V and 8 bases at J, with 8 bases in the middle. The germline V gene has CDR1 KGHSH and CDR2 LQKENI. This CDR3 has 12 residues. The CDR3 here is CASSRSGEKLFF. The CDR3 DNA is TGTGCCAGCTCACGTTCGGGGGAAAAACTGTTTTTT.

The rearrangement links TRBV2 to TRBJ2-5; 8 nucleotides match TRBD2. V dropped 4 bases and J dropped 3; count of bases not matched to a gene: 1. Germline CDR1 is SNHLY and CDR2 is FYNNEI. The CDR3 has 13 amino acids. The CDR3, as DNA: TGTGCCAGCAGTGCGGGGGGGAAAGAGACCCAGTACTTC. Translating gives CASSAGGKETQYF.

This chain links TRBV7-9 with TRBJ1-2; TRBD1 aligns across 8 bases. With 2 bases clipped from V and 7 bases from J, the junction kept 9 bases outside the gene matches. Germline V lookup: CDR1 SEHNR, CDR2 FQNEAQ (reference sequence). CDR3 size: 15 residues. CDR3 sequence: CASSLLTGESGGYTF. The CDR3 nucleotides are TGTGCCAGCAGCTTATTGACAGGGGAATCGGGTGGCTACACCTTC.

About this clone: One end of the junction fails to match germline, which may point to a read error. The chain combines TRBV30 with TRBJ1-2, with unresolved D. This CDR3 has 8 residues. CDR1 and CDR2 from the germline V gene are GTSNPN and SVGIG (reference sequence). The CDR3 reads CAWSPRDF. The DNA of the CDR3 is TGTGCCTGGAGTCCCCGGGACTTC.

The J gene is TRBJ1-1, the V gene TRBV4-1; tentative D call: TRBD1 (5 bases). Germline V lookup: CDR1 MGHRA, CDR2 YSYEKL. V was pared by 0 bases and J by 5 bases, with 16 bases between. The CDR3 is made up of 16 amino acids. The CDR3 region is CASSQDIAGEGTEAFF. Written as DNA, the CDR3 is TGCGCCAGCAGCCAAGATATAGCGGGGGAGGGAACTGAAGCTTTCTTT.

The rearrangement uses TRBV10-3 and TRBJ2-3, with 8 nucleotides matching TRBD1. Losses at the gene ends were 7 bases for V and 1 base for J; bases not matched to a gene: 10. Germline V gives CDR1 ENHRY, CDR2 SYGVKD. This CDR3 is 16 amino acids long. The CDR3 nucleotides read TGTGCCATCAACACGGGGCAGGGGGCTGGCACAGATACGCAGTATTTT. It yields the protein CAINTGQGAGTDTQYF.

CDR3 amino acids: CASGLGGQGLAATWDQYF. For the CDR3, the DNA is TGTGCTAGTGGTTTGGGGGGACAGGGGTTAGCGGCCACGTGGGACCAGTACTTC. This chain links TRBV12-5 with TRBJ2-5; TRBD1 matches 10 bases. This CDR3 is 18 amino acids long. The V gene end was trimmed by 1 base and the J gene end by 10 bases; junction bases not matched to a gene: 18. Germline CDR1 is LGHNT and CDR2 is FRNRAP.

This chain uses TRBV7-2 with TRBJ2-1, with no clear D. The CDR3 totals 12 residues. Trimming left V 5 bases short and J 6 bases short, with 8 bases between. The V gene's germline CDR1 is SGHTA and CDR2 FQGNSA. The CDR3 nucleotides are TGTGCCAGCAGCCCCGTCTCCAATGAGCAGTTCTTC. This sequence encodes CASSPVSNEQFF. Filled out from reference TRBV7-2 and TRBJ2-1, the complete variable domain reads GAGVSQSPSNKVTEKGKDVELRCDPISGHTALYWYRQSLGQGLEFLIYFQGNSAPDKSGLPSDRFSAERTGGSVSTLTIQRTQQEDSAVYLCASSPVSNEQFFGPGTRLTVL.

This sequence joins TRBV4-1 and TRBJ2-7, with D hard to call. The CDR3 extends over 14 amino acids. CDR1 is MGHRA and CDR2 is YSYEKL in the germline V gene. V was trimmed by 4 bases and J by 0 bases, leaving 10 bases between them. This CDR3 is CASSPRRNSYEQYF. CDR3 nucleotide sequence: TGCGCCAGCAGCCCCCGCAGGAACTCCTACGAGCAGTACTTC.

A few counts support this clone. J is TRBJ1-2 and V is TRBV19; no reliable D call. The CDR3 has 12 residues. V was pared by 5 bases and J by 0 bases, with 4 bases between. Germline V gene sequence: CDR1 LNHDA, CDR2 SQIVND (reference sequence). CDR3 amino acids: CASSESNYGYTF. The CDR3 coding sequence is TGTGCCAGTAGTGAGTCTAACTATGGCTACACCTTC.

The gene calls are TRBV4-3 and TRBJ2-5; 7 bases line up with TRBD1. The germline V gene encodes CDR1 LGHNA and CDR2 YSLEER. The CDR3 sequence is 17 residues long. The V and J ends lost 2 bases and 7 bases, in that order; junction bases with no gene match: 16. The CDR3, as DNA: TGCGCCAGCAGCCAATTCCCGCAGGGGACAGCAGTGAGGACCCAGTACTTC. This translates into CASSQFPQGTAVRTQYF.

The chain recombines TRBV6-5 with TRBJ2-7; D is ambiguous. The germline V gene has CDR1 MNHEY and CDR2 SVGAGI. This CDR3 region has 13 residues. V lost 8 bases and J lost 0, with 11 bases in between. CDR3 in amino acids: CASAFIGSYEQYF. CDR3 sequence (DNA): TGTGCCAGCGCCTTTATCGGCTCCTACGAGCAGTACTTC.